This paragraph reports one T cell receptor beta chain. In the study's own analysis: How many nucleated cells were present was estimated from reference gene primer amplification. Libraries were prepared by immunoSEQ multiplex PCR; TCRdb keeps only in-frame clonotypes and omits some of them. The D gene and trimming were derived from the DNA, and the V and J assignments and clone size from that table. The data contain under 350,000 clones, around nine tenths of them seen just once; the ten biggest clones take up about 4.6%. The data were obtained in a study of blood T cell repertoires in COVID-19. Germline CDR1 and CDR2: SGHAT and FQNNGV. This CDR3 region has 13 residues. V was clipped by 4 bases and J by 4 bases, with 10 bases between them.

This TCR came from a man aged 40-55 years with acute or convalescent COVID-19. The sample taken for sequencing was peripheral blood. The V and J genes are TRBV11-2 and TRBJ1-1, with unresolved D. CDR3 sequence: CASSYAQITEAFF. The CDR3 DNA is TGTGCCAGCAGCTACGCCCAGATCACTGAAGCTTTCTTT.